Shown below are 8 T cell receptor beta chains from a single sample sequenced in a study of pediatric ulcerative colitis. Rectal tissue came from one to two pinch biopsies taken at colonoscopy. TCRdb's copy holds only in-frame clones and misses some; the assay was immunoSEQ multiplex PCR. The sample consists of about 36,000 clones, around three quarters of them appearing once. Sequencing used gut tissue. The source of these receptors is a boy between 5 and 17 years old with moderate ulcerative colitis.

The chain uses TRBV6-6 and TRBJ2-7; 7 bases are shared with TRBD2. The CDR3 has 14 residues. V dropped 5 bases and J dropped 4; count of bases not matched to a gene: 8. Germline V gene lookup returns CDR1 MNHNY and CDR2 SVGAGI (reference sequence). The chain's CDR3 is CASSAGRGMYEQYF. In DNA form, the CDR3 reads TGTGCCAGCAGTGCGGGGAGGGGCATGTACGAGCAGTACTTC.

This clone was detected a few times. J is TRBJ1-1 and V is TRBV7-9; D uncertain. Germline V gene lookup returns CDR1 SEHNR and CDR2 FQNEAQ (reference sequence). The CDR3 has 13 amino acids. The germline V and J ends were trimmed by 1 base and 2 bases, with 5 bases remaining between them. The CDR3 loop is CASSLDLNTEAFF. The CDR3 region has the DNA TGTGCCAGCAGCTTAGATTTAAACACTGAAGCTTTCTTT.

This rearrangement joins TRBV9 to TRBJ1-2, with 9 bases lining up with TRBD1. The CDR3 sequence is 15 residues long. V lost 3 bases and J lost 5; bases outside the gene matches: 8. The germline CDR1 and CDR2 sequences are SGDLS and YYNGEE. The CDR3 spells CASSAGQGTGYGYTF. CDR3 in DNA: TGTGCCAGCAGCGCCGGTCAAGGGACAGGGTATGGCTACACCTTC.

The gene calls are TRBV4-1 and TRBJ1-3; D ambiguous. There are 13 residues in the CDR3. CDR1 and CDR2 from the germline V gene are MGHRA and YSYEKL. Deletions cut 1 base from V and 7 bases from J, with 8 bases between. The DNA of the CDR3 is TGCGCCAGCAGCCAAGGACCGGGGAACACCATATATTTT. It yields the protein CASSQGPGNTIYF.

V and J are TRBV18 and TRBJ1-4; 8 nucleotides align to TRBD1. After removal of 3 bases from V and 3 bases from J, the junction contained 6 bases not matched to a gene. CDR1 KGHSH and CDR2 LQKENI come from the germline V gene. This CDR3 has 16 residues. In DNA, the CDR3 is TGTGCCAGCTCACCCGACAGGGGTGAGCCTAATGAAAAACTGTTTTTT. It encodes CASSPDRGEPNEKLFF. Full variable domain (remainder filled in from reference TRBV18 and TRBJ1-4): NAGVMQNPRHLVRRRGQEARLRCSPMKGHSHVYWYRQLPEEGLKFMVYLQKENIIDESGMPKERFSAEFPKEGPSILRIQQVVRGDSAAYFCASSPDRGEPNEKLFFGSGTQLSVL.

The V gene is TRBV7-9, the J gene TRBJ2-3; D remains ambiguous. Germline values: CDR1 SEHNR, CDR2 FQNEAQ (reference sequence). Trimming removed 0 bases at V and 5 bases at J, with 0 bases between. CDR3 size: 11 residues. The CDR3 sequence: CASSLADTQYF. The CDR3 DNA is TGTGCCAGCAGCTTAGCAGATACGCAGTATTTT. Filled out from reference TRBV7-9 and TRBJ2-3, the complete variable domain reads DTGVSQNPRHKITKRGQNVTFRCDPISEHNRLYWYRQTLGQGPEFLTYFQNEAQLEKSRLLSDRFSAERPKGSFSTLEIQRTEQGDSAMYLCASSLADTQYFGPGTRLTVL.

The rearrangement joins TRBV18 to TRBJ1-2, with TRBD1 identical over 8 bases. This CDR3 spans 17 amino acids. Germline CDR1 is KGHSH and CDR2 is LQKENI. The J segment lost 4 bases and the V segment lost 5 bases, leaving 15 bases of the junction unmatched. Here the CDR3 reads CASSTYTGTGLGYGYTF. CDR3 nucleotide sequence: TGTGCCAGCTCAACCTACACCGGGACAGGATTGGGCTATGGCTACACCTTC.

As DNA, the CDR3 is TGTGCCAGTAGTGGCTCAGACGGGCGGGAGTACTACAATGAGCAGTTCTTC. Protein sequence: CASSGSDGREYYNEQFF. The chain uses TRBV19 and TRBJ2-1, with TRBD2 identical over 7 bases. V trimming: 5 bases; J trimming: 3 bases; junction bases outside the gene matches: 13. The CDR3 loop spans 17 amino acids. CDR1 and CDR2 (germline): LNHDA, SQIVND (reference sequence).